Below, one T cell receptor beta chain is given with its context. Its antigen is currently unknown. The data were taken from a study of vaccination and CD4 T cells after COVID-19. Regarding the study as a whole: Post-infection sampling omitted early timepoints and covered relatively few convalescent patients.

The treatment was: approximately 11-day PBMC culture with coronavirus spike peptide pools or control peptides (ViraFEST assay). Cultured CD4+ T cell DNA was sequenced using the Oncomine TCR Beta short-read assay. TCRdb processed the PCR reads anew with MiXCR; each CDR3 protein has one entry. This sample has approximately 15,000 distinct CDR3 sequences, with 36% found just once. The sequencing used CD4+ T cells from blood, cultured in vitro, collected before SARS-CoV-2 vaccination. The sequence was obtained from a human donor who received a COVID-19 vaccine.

DNA for the CDR3: TGCAGTGCTAGAGATAGCGTTCCTGGAAACACCATATATTTT. Protein sequence: CSARDSVPGNTIYF. The chain links TRBV20-1 to TRBJ1-3; D gene ambiguous. The CDR3 loop spans 14 amino acids. Germline-derived CDR1 and CDR2 are DFQATT and SNEGSKA (reference sequence). V gave up 0 bases and J gave up 2 bases, with 8 bases separating them.